Listed here is a single T cell receptor beta chain. The target antigen is unknown. The sample originates from a study of Tregs in tolerant kidney transplant recipients. Study observations and caveats: Expanding Tregs on activated donor B cells appeared to best identify donor-specific TCRbeta clones.

The CDR3 length is 12 residues. CDR1 and CDR2 (germline): SQVTM, ANQGSEA. Trimming cost V 7 bases and J 5 bases, with 14 bases left between them. The assay was immunoSEQ multiplex PCR, and TCRdb's table has in-frame clones only and misses some. The data show 110,000 or so clones, with around nine tenths seen just once and roughly 0.63% held by the top ten. This chain links TRBV29-1 with TRBJ2-5; D call uncertain. The receptor's source is a human donor in good health. Sequencing was done on a sample of CD4+ T cells from blood. CDR3 in amino acids: CSARPSTETQYF. The DNA of the CDR3 is TGCAGCGCCAGACCTTCGACTGAGACCCAGTACTTC.